Following are 28 T cell receptor beta chains from one sample sequenced in a study of memory CD4+ T cells and cytomegalovirus serostatus. The sort gate was single viable CD3+CD4+CD8-CD45RO+ cells for memory CD4+ T cells. Using immunoSEQ multiplex PCR, the repertoire was profiled, and TCRdb retains in-frame clones only, with some absent. The data hold 80,000 or so clones, with roughly three quarters observed a single time. The sequenced sample consisted of memory CD4+ T cells from blood. Source of these receptors: an adult in good health and CMV-seropositive.

V usage is TRBV5-5 and J usage is TRBJ1-1; no reliable D call. This CDR3 has 13 amino acids. Germline CDR1 and CDR2: SGHKS and YYEKEE (reference sequence). Trimming took off 2 bases at V and 3 bases at J, with 8 bases between the two ends. The CDR3 DNA sequence: TGTGCCAGCAGCTTCGCAGTTCACACTGAAGCTTTCTTT. It yields the protein CASSFAVHTEAFF.

V and J are TRBV7-7 and TRBJ2-3; TRBD2 aligns across 8 bases. The CDR3 runs to 15 residues. Looked up from germline, CDR1 is SSHAT and CDR2 is FNYEAQ (reference sequence). Germline trimming cut 1 base from V and 4 bases from J; bases unmatched to any gene: 4. The CDR3 coding sequence is TGTGCCAGCAGCTTAGGCGCGGGAGGTGCAGATACGCAGTATTTT. Protein sequence: CASSLGAGGADTQYF.

This clone has just a few counts. The chain links TRBV28 to TRBJ1-2; D is unresolved. Trimming left V 6 bases short and J 8 bases short, with 13 bases between. This CDR3 has 12 residues. The germline V gene encodes CDR1 MDHEN and CDR2 SYDVKM. The DNA for the CDR3 is TGTGCCAGCAGCCCCCTATCACCCGGCTACACCTTC. Encoded protein: CASSPLSPGYTF.

The CDR3 coding sequence is TGTGCCATCAGACCAGCGGGAGAAACGGATGAGCAGTTCTTC. It yields the protein CAIRPAGETDEQFF. J is TRBJ2-1 and V is TRBV6-5, with TRBD2 matching 8 bases. This CDR3 spans 14 amino acids. Trimming at V came to 10 bases and at J to 8 bases, leaving 13 bases not matched to a gene. Germline CDR1 MNHEY, CDR2 SVGAGI.

The sample holds many counts of this clone. The chain employs TRBV5-1 and TRBJ2-5, with 9 bases fitting TRBD1. From germline, CDR1 is SGHRS and CDR2 YFSETQ. J was trimmed by 2 bases and V by 3 bases; bases with no gene match: 2. The CDR3 sequence is 14 residues long. CDR3 sequence: CASSSGTGQETQYF. The CDR3 nucleotides are TGCGCCAGCAGCTCCGGGACAGGGCAAGAGACCCAGTACTTC.

The chain joins TRBV11-2 to TRBJ1-4; TRBD1 is a possible D gene (6 bases). This CDR3 has 15 amino acids. CDR1 and CDR2 from the germline V gene are SGHAT and FQNNGV. Trimming left V 1 base short and J 7 bases short, with 13 bases between. CDR3 protein: CASSLAGRGSEKLFF. CDR3 coding DNA: TGTGCCAGCAGCTTAGCGGGCAGGGGATCTGAAAAACTGTTTTTT.

The rearrangement uses TRBV2 and TRBJ2-2, with D unclear. The V gene lost 2 bases and the J gene lost 3 bases, with 7 bases spanning the gap. CDR1 SNHLY and CDR2 FYNNEI come from the germline V gene. CDR3 length equals 14 residues. The CDR3 region has the DNA TGTGCCAGCAGTGAACTCCCTTACACCGGGGAGCTGTTTTTT. Amino acid sequence: CASSELPYTGELFF.

This clone has a handful of counts. The identical CDR3 is also encoded by other nucleotide sequences in the sample. The chain carries TRBV27 and TRBJ2-7, with 8 bases fitting TRBD2. Germline trimming cut 6 bases from V and 2 bases from J; bases unmatched to any gene: 6. The germline V gene encodes CDR1 MNHEY and CDR2 SMNVEV (reference sequence). CDR3 length equals 14 residues. This chain's CDR3 is CASSRGGPPYEQYF. The CDR3 nucleotides read TGTGCCAGCAGCCGGGGGGGGCCACCCTACGAGCAGTACTTC.

This sequence joins TRBV6-6 and TRBJ1-1; the D is unclear. CDR3 length: 13 amino acids. V was clipped by 6 bases and J by 10 bases, with 18 bases between them. CDR1 is MNHNY and CDR2 is SVGAGI in the germline V gene (reference sequence). The CDR3 reads CASSRPRRVAAFF. The DNA for the CDR3 is TGTGCCAGCAGCCGACCTAGACGTGTCGCAGCTTTCTTT.

The V and J genes are TRBV21-1 and TRBJ2-5. TRBV21-1 is assigned pseudogene status. The CDR3 spans 14 residues. The CDR3: CASETQWGQETQYF. DNA for the CDR3: TGTGCCAGCGAGACCCAATGGGGACAAGAGACCCAGTACTTC.

This rearrangement joins TRBV6-5 to TRBJ1-2, with TRBD1 matching over 7 bases. Germline V gene lookup returns CDR1 MNHEY and CDR2 SVGAGI. V shed 2 bases, J shed 8 bases, and the junction held 8 bases outside the gene matches. The CDR3 sequence is 14 residues long. The CDR3 is CASSYIRQGGGYTF. CDR3 DNA: TGTGCCAGCAGTTACATAAGACAGGGCGGGGGCTACACCTTC.

This sequence joins TRBV7-8 and TRBJ1-1; TRBD1 aligns across 7 bases. The ends lost 5 bases at V and 6 bases at J; junction bases unmatched: 3. The CDR3 is made up of 12 amino acids. Germline loops: CDR1 SGHVS, CDR2 FQNEAQ. CDR3 coding DNA: TGTGCCAGCAGCCCTGGACAGGCTGAAGCTTTCTTT. This translates into CASSPGQAEAFF.

This clone was observed a few times. The gene calls are TRBV6-5 and TRBJ1-2; possibly TRBD1 for D (5 bases). This CDR3 contains 12 residues. The germline CDR1 and CDR2 sequences are MNHEY and SVGAGI. Trimming stripped 0 bases from V and 8 bases from J, with 7 bases between. The CDR3 protein is CASSYSEGGYTF. The CDR3 DNA reads as TGTGCCAGCAGTTACTCTGAGGGGGGCTACACCTTC.

The chain links TRBV14 to TRBJ2-2, with no clear D. This CDR3 has 14 amino acids. V shed 3 bases and J shed 5 bases, with 10 bases lying between them. Germline assignment: CDR1 SGHDN and CDR2 FVKESK. The CDR3 nucleotides read TGTGCCAGCAGCCAGGCTACAGTAACCGGGGAGCTGTTTTTT. Protein sequence: CASSQATVTGELFF.

This chain joins TRBV12-5 and TRBJ1-2; D gene uncertain. V shed 1 base and J shed 9 bases, with 12 bases lying between them. There are 13 residues in the CDR3. Germline V lookup: CDR1 LGHNT, CDR2 FRNRAP. CDR3 DNA: TGTGCTAGTGGTTTGGGAAAATTCCGGAGCTACACCTTC. This encodes CASGLGKFRSYTF.

This clone has only one observation. The same CDR3 can be traced to other DNA sequences in this sample. V usage is TRBV5-1 and J usage is TRBJ1-2; no reliable D call. The CDR3 is 13 residues long. V shed 0 bases and J shed 0 bases, with 3 bases lying between them. Germline assignment: CDR1 SGHRS and CDR2 YFSETQ. CDR3 nucleotide sequence: TGCGCCAGCAGCTTGGACCCTAACTATGGCTACACCTTC. Its protein is CASSLDPNYGYTF.

The V gene is TRBV6-4, the J gene TRBJ1-1, with D perhaps TRBD1 (5 bases). The CDR3 contains 14 residues. From germline, CDR1 is MRHNA and CDR2 SNTAGT. V dropped 3 bases and J dropped 5 bases, with 13 bases sitting between them. Here the CDR3 reads CASSEEGRGTEAFF. The CDR3 region has the DNA TGTGCCAGCAGTGAAGAGGGGCGCGGTACTGAAGCTTTCTTT.

This sequence joins TRBV5-4 and TRBJ2-1; D unclear. The V gene's germline CDR1 is SGHNT and CDR2 YYREEE (reference sequence). The CDR3 runs to 13 residues. V dropped 4 bases and J dropped 6 bases, with 11 bases sitting between them. The chain's CDR3 is CASSQRRLNEQFF. As DNA, the CDR3 is TGTGCCAGCAGCCAAAGACGGCTCAATGAGCAGTTCTTC.

This chain links TRBV5-8 with TRBJ1-5, with D possibly TRBD1 on 5 matching bases. Trimming pared 0 bases from V and 6 bases from J, leaving 13 bases between. Per germline, CDR1 SGHTS and CDR2 YDEGEE. The CDR3 contains 15 residues. CDR3 in amino acids: CASSLGQGETQPQHF. CDR3 in DNA: TGTGCCAGCAGCTTGGGCCAAGGGGAGACTCAGCCCCAGCATTTT.

This rearrangement joins TRBV19 to TRBJ2-1, with D possibly called TRBD1 or TRBD2 (6 bases each). The CDR3 consists of 13 residues. V shed 6 bases and J shed 10 bases, with 16 bases lying between them. CDR1 is LNHDA and CDR2 is SQIVND in the germline V gene (reference sequence). The CDR3 spells CASRPRGEHEQFF. In DNA, the CDR3 is TGTGCCAGTAGACCTAGGGGGGAACACGAGCAGTTCTTC. The variable domain in full, with the rest retrieved from reference TRBV19 and TRBJ2-1, is DGGITQSPKYLFRKEGQNVTLSCEQNLNHDAMYWYRQDPGQGLRLIYYSQIVNDFQKGDIAEGYSVSREKKESFPLTVTSAQKNPTAFYLCASRPRGEHEQFFGPGTRLTVL.

V gene TRBV6-1 combines with J gene TRBJ1-3; D is uncertain. Trimming took 3 bases from V and 8 from J, leaving 8 bases between them. The CDR3 spans 12 residues. CDR1 is MNHNS and CDR2 is SASEGT in the germline V gene. The CDR3 spells CASSDRLDTIYF. For the CDR3, the DNA is TGTGCCAGCAGTGACCGTCTAGACACCATATATTTT.

The chain couples TRBV2 to TRBJ1-4, with TRBD1 matching over 9 bases. Germline CDR1 is SNHLY and CDR2 is FYNNEI. Trimming at V came to 4 bases and at J to 5 bases, leaving 5 bases not matched to a gene. This CDR3 comprises 15 residues. Written as DNA, the CDR3 is TGTGCCAGCAGTGTTACAGGGGGCGGGAATGAAAAACTGTTTTTT. Amino acid sequence: CASSVTGGGNEKLFF.

The chain uses TRBV6-4 and TRBJ2-3; possible D gene TRBD1, 5 bases. The V gene lost 6 bases and the J gene lost 0 bases, with 13 bases spanning the gap. Germline values: CDR1 MRHNA, CDR2 SNTAGT. The CDR3 is 15 residues long. This chain's CDR3 is CASSPRRGSTDTQYF. The CDR3 DNA reads TGTGCCAGCAGCCCCCGTAGGGGAAGCACAGATACGCAGTATTTT.

The CDR3 loop reads CASSQVAQGGEQYF. The DNA for the CDR3 is TGCGCCAGCAGCCAAGTAGCACAGGGTGGCGAGCAGTACTTC. This chain uses TRBV4-1 with TRBJ2-7; D is possibly TRBD1 (6 bases). The CDR3 length is 14 residues. Germline CDR1 reads MGHRA; CDR2 reads YSYEKL. The germline V and J ends were trimmed by 1 base and 6 bases, with 13 bases remaining between them.

This clone was found once. The chain employs TRBV11-3 and TRBJ2-6; TRBD1 agrees at 7 bases. The CDR3 extends over 15 amino acids. Germline V lookup: CDR1 SGHNT, CDR2 YENEEA. The V and J ends lost 5 bases and 0 bases, in that order; junction bases with no gene match: 1. CDR3 sequence: CASSGDSSGANVLTF. The CDR3 DNA sequence: TGTGCCAGCAGCGGGGACAGCTCTGGGGCCAACGTCCTGACTTTC. Filled out from reference TRBV11-3 and TRBJ2-6, the complete variable domain reads EAGVVQSPRYKIIEKKQPVAFWCNPISGHNTLYWYLQNLGQGPELLIRYENEEAVDDSQLPKDRFSAERLKGVDSTLKIQPAELGDSAVYLCASSGDSSGANVLTFGAGSRLTVL.

The count of this clone is one. The chain couples TRBV7-7 to TRBJ2-5, with 15 nucleotides matching TRBD2. Trimming removed 5 bases from V and 0 bases from J; junction bases left unmatched: 4. The CDR3 length is 17 residues. CDR1 and CDR2 (germline): SSHAT, FNYEAQ (reference sequence). Here the CDR3 reads CASSRGTSGRYQETQYF. The CDR3 region has the DNA TGTGCCAGCAGCCGCGGGACTAGCGGGAGGTACCAAGAGACCCAGTACTTC.

The rearrangement joins TRBV2 to TRBJ1-2, with D unclear. CDR3 size: 15 residues. Trimming stripped 2 bases from V and 8 bases from J, with 18 bases between. In germline, CDR1 is SNHLY, CDR2 FYNNEI. CDR3 residues: CASSERVGPNGGYTF. CDR3 DNA sequence: TGTGCCAGCAGTGAACGGGTCGGTCCCAACGGGGGCTACACCTTC.

This clone was counted a few times. J is TRBJ1-2 and V is TRBV29-1, with D unresolved. Trimming cost V 6 bases and J 3 bases, with 14 bases left between them. The germline gives CDR1 SQVTM, CDR2 ANQGSEA. The CDR3 is 13 amino acids. This CDR3 is CSVAPLRDYGYTF. CDR3 DNA sequence: TGCAGCGTCGCCCCCCTCCGGGACTATGGCTACACCTTC. Full variable domain (outside the CDR3, taken from reference TRBV29-1 and TRBJ1-2): SAVISQKPSRDICQRGTSLTIQCQVDSQVTMMFWYRQQPGQSLTLIATANQGSEATYESGFVIDKFPISRPNLTFSTLTVSNMSPEDSSIYLCSVAPLRDYGYTFGSGTRLTVV.